The rows below give T cell receptor beta chains drawn from one sample of a study of blood T cell repertoires in COVID-19. Using immunoSEQ multiplex PCR, the repertoire was profiled, and TCRdb retains in-frame clones only, with some absent. The sample holds approximately 170,000 clones; roughly 81% are singletons and the top ten take 7.7%. Material for sequencing was peripheral blood. The receptors derive from a man aged 40-55 years who had recovered from COVID-19. Each CDR3 is given with its conserved first and last residue. A D gene is named only where the DNA matches it firmly. A clone size is listed for some rows: how often the clone was seen (once, few, many), or a class if it is expanded.

j_gene	v_gene	d_gene	abundance	CDR3aa	CDR3nt
TRBJ2-1	TRBV2	TRBD1	-	CASSEGTGLNEQFF	TGTGCCAGCAGTGAGGGGACAGGGTTAAATGAGCAGTTCTTC
TRBJ2-7	TRBV6-1	TRBD1	once	CASSDRQGVDYEQYF	TGTGCCAGCAGTGATCGACAGGGGGTCGACTACGAGCAGTACTTC
TRBJ1-1	TRBV7-9	-	-	CASSPMGRGNTEAFF	TGTGCCAGCAGCCCGATGGGTAGGGGGAACACTGAAGCTTTCTTT
TRBJ1-6	TRBV13	TRBD1	-	CASSLVDGTGGHSPLHF	TGTGCCAGCAGCTTAGTTGACGGGACAGGGGGACATTCACCCCTCCACTTT
TRBJ2-7	TRBV27	TRBD2	once	CASSLSTPTSGGRFYEQYF	TGTGCCAGCAGTTTAAGTACCCCGACTAGCGGGGGTAGGTTCTACGAGCAGTACTTC
TRBJ2-4	TRBV19	-	-	CASSIPGQGRDIQYF	TGTGCCAGTAGTATCCCCGGGCAGGGGAGGGACATTCAGTACTTC
TRBJ2-7	TRBV10-3	TRBD2	few	CAIRLAGGYEQYF	TGTGCCATCCGACTAGCGGGAGGCTACGAGCAGTACTTC
TRBJ2-7	TRBV7-6	TRBD2	-	CASSLGEGAGYEQYF	TGTGCCAGCAGCTTAGGGGAGGGAGCAGGTTACGAGCAGTACTTC
TRBJ1-2	TRBV12-3/TRBV12-4	-	-	CASSLGVAAGYTF	TGTGCCAGCAGTTTGGGTGTTGCGGCTGGCTACACCTTC
TRBJ1-2	TRBV29-1	-	once	CSVDLGRGYGYTF	TGCAGCGTTGATCTGGGGAGGGGCTATGGCTACACCTTC